These T cell receptor beta chains were read from a single sample in a study of metastatic and nonmetastatic thyroid tumors. Via MiXCR, TCRdb re-called the PCR reads. The table shows about 93,000 clones, with approximately 12% occurring only once. Source material: blood. These receptors came from a female donor with papillary thyroid cancer or a benign thyroid nodule (not recorded which). Some clones in this sample may be carry-over from other donors' samples. Each CDR3 is given with its conserved first and last residue. The D gene is left open where the match is weak. Expanded clones are given a class, and other clones once, few, many or no size at all.

v_call	j_call	clone_size	d_call	cdr3_aa	cdr3_nt
TRBV9	TRBJ2-4	NA	TRBD1	CASSAGTGVIQYF	TGTGCCAGCAGCGCCGGGACAGGGGTCATTCAGTACTTC
TRBV24-1	TRBJ2-7	many	TRBD1	CATSDSGTASYEQYF	TGTGCCACCAGTGATTCCGGGACAGCCTCCTACGAGCAGTACTTC
TRBV6-5	TRBJ2-3	many	NA	CASSYRGLSTDTQYF	TGTGCCAGCAGTTACAGGGGATTGAGCACAGATACGCAGTATTTT
TRBV5-1	TRBJ2-3	NA	TRBD1	CTSSPRQGTDTQYF	TGCACCAGCAGTCCAAGACAGGGGACAGATACGCAGTATTTT
TRBV6-1	TRBJ1-5	NA	NA	CASSVAGAVSPQHF	TGTGCCAGCAGTGTAGCGGGGGCAGTCAGCCCCCAGCATTTT
TRBV7-9	TRBJ2-7	many	NA	CASSGPGHSYEQYF	TGTGCCAGCAGCGGACCGGGACACTCCTACGAGCAGTACTTC
TRBV20-1	TRBJ2-7	many	TRBD1	CSASGDRGSYEQYF	TGCAGTGCTAGCGGGGACAGGGGCTCCTACGAGCAGTACTTC
TRBV5-1	TRBJ1-1	many	TRBD1	CASSLGQGAGNTEAFF	TGCGCCAGCAGCTTGGGGCAGGGGGCCGGGAACACTGAAGCTTTCTTT
TRBV30	TRBJ1-1	many	NA	CAWGNQGMNTEAFF	TGTGCCTGGGGCAACCAGGGGATGAACACTGAAGCTTTCTTT
TRBV30	TRBJ1-2	NA	NA	CAWRLVGQGTNYGYIF	NA
TRBV20-1	TRBJ2-1	NA	NA	CSARPRVGRYNEQFF	TGCAGTGCCAGGCCCAGGGTCGGTAGGTACAATGAGCAGTTCTTC
TRBV7-2	TRBJ2-7	many	TRBD1	CASSPDRGYEQYF	TGTGCCAGCAGCCCGGACAGGGGGTACGAGCAGTACTTC
TRBV7-8	TRBJ2-3	many	NA	CASSRLAFADTQYF	TGTGCCAGCAGCCGCTTAGCCTTCGCAGATACGCAGTATTTT
TRBV10-3	TRBJ1-1	many	NA	CAISLDSIFTEAFF	TGTGCCATCAGCTTGGACAGTATTTTCACTGAAGCTTTCTTT
TRBV20-1	TRBJ2-1	NA	TRBD2	CSPGGGLVGSYNEQFF	TGCAGTCCAGGCGGCGGACTAGTCGGATCCTACAATGAGCAGTTCTTC
TRBV30	TRBJ1-1	many	NA	CAWLRTGGNTEAFF	TGTGCCTGGCTCCGAACCGGGGGGAACACTGAAGCTTTCTTT
TRBV7-3	TRBJ1-1	many	TRBD1	CASSLIGAPTGGVNTEAFF	TGTGCCAGCAGCTTAATAGGCGCGCCGACAGGGGGGGTGAACACTGAAGCTTTCTTT
TRBV27	TRBJ2-2	NA	NA	CASSLSDLRYTGELFF	TGTGCCAGCAGTTTATCGGATCTGCGATACACCGGGGAGCTGTTTTTT
TRBV28	TRBJ2-3	many	TRBD2	CAISRKRGGVGAQYF	TGTGCCATCTCAAGGAAGCGGGGGGGGGTGGGGGCGCAGTATTTT
TRBV6-1	TRBJ2-7	few	NA	CASTDSPTSGEQYF	TGTGCCAGCACGGACAGTCCCACCTCTGGAGAGCAGTACTTC
TRBV6-5	TRBJ2-3	NA	TRBD1	CASSYSGIGTGASEQYF	TGTGCCAGCAGTTACTCTGGCATAGGGACAGGGGCGTCCGAGCAGTATTTT
TRBV4-1	TRBJ1-1	many	TRBD1	CASSLARDRNTEAFF	TGCGCCAGCAGCCTCGCCCGGGACAGGAACACTGAAGCTTTCTTT
TRBV28	TRBJ1-5	many	NA	CASSYREGRTNSNQPQHF	TGTGCCAGCAGTTACAGGGAAGGCAGAACCAATAGCAATCAGCCCCAGCATTTT
TRBV27	TRBJ2-2	few	NA	CASSLAGATGELFF	TGTGCCAGCAGTTTAGCAGGGGCGACCGGGGAGCTGTTTTTT
TRBV6-2/TRBV6-3	TRBJ2-7	many	TRBD1	CASSTYRGRRYEQYF	TGTGCCAGCAGTACATACAGGGGGAGAAGATACGAGCAGTACTTC
TRBV9	TRBJ2-7	NA	NA	CASSASVRAFYEQYF	TGTGCCAGCAGCGCTAGCGTTAGGGCCTTTTACGAGCAGTACTTC
TRBV2	TRBJ2-1	many	TRBD2	CASKTPGTSRSYNEQFF	TGTGCCAGCAAAACACCAGGGACTAGCCGCTCCTACAATGAGCAGTTCTTC
TRBV6-7	TRBJ2-7	NA	NA	CASTPPGEALYEQYF	TGTGCCAGCACTCCCCCAGGGGAGGCGCTTTACGAGCAGTACTTC
TRBV15	TRBJ2-4	once	NA	CSTSRDLLGAGAKNIQYF	TGTTCCACCAGCAGAGATCTCCTCGGGGCGGGGGCCAAAAACATTCAGTACTTC
TRBV20-1	TRBJ2-3	many	TRBD2	CSARWGGSGTDTQYF	TGCAGTGCTAGATGGGGCGGGAGTGGCACAGATACGCAGTATTTT
TRBV4-2	TRBJ2-3	many	NA	CASSQEQGAADTQYF	TGTGCCAGCAGCCAAGAGCAGGGAGCGGCAGATACGCAGTATTTT
TRBV7-2	TRBJ2-3	many	NA	CASSLSSADTQYF	TGTGCCAGCAGCTTATCGTCGGCAGATACGCAGTATTTT
TRBV6-2/TRBV6-3	TRBJ2-5	many	TRBD1	CASSYGQGAWETQYF	TGTGCCAGCAGTTACGGCCAGGGGGCCTGGGAGACCCAGTACTTC
TRBV2	TRBJ2-3	many	NA	CASSGAADTQYF	TGTGCCAGCAGTGGGGCCGCAGATACGCAGTATTTT
TRBV6-1	TRBJ1-1	many	NA	CASRQRITGEAFF	TGTGCCAGCAGGCAGAGAATAACAGGCGAAGCTTTCTTT
TRBV20-1	TRBJ1-4	many	NA	CSARDGDGASSLFNEKLFF	TGCAGTGCTAGAGACGGGGACGGCGCCTCGAGTCTTTTTAATGAAAAACTGTTTTTT
TRBV28	TRBJ2-1	NA	NA	CASRSDRFLGYNEQFF	TGTGCCAGCAGGTCCGACAGGTTCCTTGGTTACAATGAGCAGTTCTTC
TRBV4-3	TRBJ2-7	many	TRBD1	CASSQGDRVGEQYF	TGCGCCAGCAGCCAAGGGGACAGGGTGGGGGAGCAGTACTTC
TRBV24-1	TRBJ2-3	many	NA	CATSGQAPEFPDTQYF	TGTGCCACCAGTGGCCAAGCACCCGAATTTCCAGATACGCAGTATTTT
TRBV5-1	TRBJ1-3	many	NA	CASSETTLGNTIYF	TGCGCCAGCAGCGAAACGACCTTAGGAAACACCATATATTTT
TRBV30	TRBJ2-7	NA	NA	CAWSTGVGEQYF	TGTGCCTGGAGTACGGGAGTAGGGGAGCAGTACTTC
TRBV5-1	TRBJ1-4	few	NA	CASSLTGGAEKLFF	TGCGCCAGCAGCTTAACAGGCGGGGCTGAAAAACTGTTTTTT
TRBV3-1	TRBJ2-1	NA	NA	CASSPTSRGNEQFF	TGTGCCAGCAGCCCCACTAGCAGGGGCAATGAGCAGTTCTTC
TRBV18	TRBJ1-1	many	TRBD1	CASSLTGRSEAFF	TGTGCCAGCTCACTGACAGGGCGGAGTGAAGCTTTCTTT
TRBV20-1	TRBJ2-1	many	TRBD2	CSARGLASYNEQFF	TGCAGTGCTCGGGGACTAGCGTCCTACAATGAGCAGTTCTTC
TRBV7-8	TRBJ2-7	many	TRBD2	CASSLVMAGGYEQYF	TGTGCCAGCAGCTTAGTGATGGCGGGAGGTTACGAGCAGTACTTC
TRBV20-1	TRBJ2-3	NA	NA	CSAMDDPHLVSYTDTQYF	TGCAGTGCTATGGACGATCCCCACCTCGTCTCATACACAGATACGCAGTATTTT
TRBV28	TRBJ2-7	few	NA	CASSLSGVGGDEQYF	TGTGCCAGCAGTTTAAGTGGTGTTGGGGGCGACGAGCAGTACTTC
TRBV5-4	TRBJ1-4	few	NA	CASSLGEKLLF	TGTGCCAGCAGCCTGGGTGAAAAACTGCTTTTT
TRBV24-1	TRBJ2-3	NA	NA	CATSGQSRGTWLSTDTQYF	TGTGCCACCAGTGGTCAAAGTCGAGGGACATGGCTTAGCACAGATACGCAGTATTTT
TRBV11-1	TRBJ2-7	once	TRBD1	CASSAASGQGRYEQYF	TGTGCCAGCAGCGCAGCTTCGGGACAGGGACGCTACGAGCAGTACTTC
TRBV28	TRBJ1-2	many	NA	CASGEGGGRSYGYTF	TGTGCCAGCGGTGAAGGCGGGGGGAGGAGCTATGGCTACACCTTC
TRBV13	TRBJ2-7	NA	NA	CASSRTLRVGIPYEQYF	TGTGCCAGCAGCCGAACCCTACGGGTGGGGATACCCTACGAGCAGTACTTC
TRBV27	TRBJ2-3	few	TRBD2	CASSLTSGGTSGTDTQYF	TGTGCCAGCAGTTTAACTAGCGGGGGGACCTCTGGCACAGATACGCAGTATTTT
TRBV5-1	TRBJ2-7	NA	TRBD2	CASSWTGGIDREQYF	TGCGCCAGCAGCTGGACGGGAGGGATCGATCGGGAGCAGTACTTC